One sample yielded the 19 T cell receptor beta chains listed below, sequenced in a study of Ad26.COV2.S vaccination and SARS-CoV-2 variants. Treatment denoted: 19 received Ad26.COV2.S at low or high dose, single or two shots; roughly five received placebo; per-sample allocation not given. Each sample was drawn 63 days after the first injection (of vaccine or placebo). The method was immunoSEQ multiplex PCR; TCRdb's version includes in-frame clones alone and lacks a portion of them. This sample has around 350,000 clones, with approximately 81% found just once. The source was peripheral blood, collected in a trial of Ad26.COV2.S vaccine versus placebo. These receptors were obtained from a person between 18 and 65 years old who received the Ad26.COV2.S COVID-19 vaccine or a placebo.

The gene calls are TRBV11-2 and TRBJ2-3; 8 bases align to TRBD2. The CDR3 consists of 15 residues. Trimming removed 5 bases from V and 2 bases from J; junction bases left unmatched: 6. Germline loops: CDR1 SGHAT, CDR2 FQNNGV. The CDR3 is CASSMTSAHTDTQYF. The DNA for the CDR3 is TGTGCCAGCAGCATGACTAGCGCCCACACAGATACGCAGTATTTT.

The chain has TRBV11-2 and TRBJ1-1, with D maybe TRBD1 (6 bases). V was pared by 2 bases and J by 1 base, with 11 bases between. Germline-derived CDR1 and CDR2 are SGHAT and FQNNGV. This CDR3 region has 15 residues. CDR3 loop: CASSLIRGENTEAFF. In DNA, the CDR3 is TGTGCCAGCAGCTTAATCAGGGGCGAGAACACTGAAGCTTTCTTT. Full variable domain (rest looked up from reference TRBV11-2 and TRBJ1-1): EAGVAQSPRYKIIEKRQSVAFWCNPISGHATLYWYQQILGQGPKLLIQFQNNGVVDDSQLPKDRFSAERLKGVDSTLKIQPAKLEDSAVYLCASSLIRGENTEAFFGQGTRLTVV.

The chain links TRBV28 to TRBJ2-5; 7 bases agree with TRBD2. Trimming removed 4 bases from V and 2 bases from J; junction bases left unmatched: 1. The CDR3 is made up of 13 amino acids. Germline loops: CDR1 MDHEN, CDR2 SYDVKM. CDR3 nucleotides: TGTGCCAGCAGTTCGGGGGGACAAGAGACCCAGTACTTC. Its translation: CASSSGGQETQYF.

The V gene is TRBV7-2, the J gene TRBJ2-1; 9 bases are a match to TRBD1. Germline CDR1 is SGHTA and CDR2 is FQGNSA. With V trimmed by 1 base and J by 10 bases, 8 bases remained unmatched. The CDR3 sequence is 15 residues long. Here the CDR3 reads CASSLEQGAGPEQFF. CDR3 coding DNA: TGTGCCAGCAGCTTAGAACAGGGGGCCGGACCCGAGCAGTTCTTC.

The CDR3 DNA sequence: TGTGCCAGTAGTACGACGGGAGCGGACAATCAGCCCCAGCATTTT. Protein: CASSTTGADNQPQHF. V gene TRBV19 combines with J gene TRBJ1-5; D unclear. CDR3 length equals 15 residues. CDR1 LNHDA and CDR2 SQIVND come from the germline V gene (reference sequence). V was shortened by 4 bases and J by 3 bases, with 13 bases between the two germline ends.

V gene TRBV6-5 combines with J gene TRBJ1-5; D gene uncertain. Trimming left V 6 bases short and J 2 bases short, with 11 bases between. The CDR3 has 14 residues. The germline CDR1 and CDR2 sequences are MNHEY and SVGAGI. The CDR3 loop reads CASRGGMGNQPQHF. The CDR3 DNA follows: TGTGCCAGCAGGGGTGGGATGGGCAATCAGCCCCAGCATTTT.

This clone came up once. The gene calls are TRBV16 and TRBJ2-1, with D hard to call. Trimming shortened V by 0 bases and J by 5 bases, and 8 bases separated the two germline ends. There are 14 residues in the CDR3. Per germline, CDR1 KGHSY and CDR2 FQNENV. CDR3: CASSQSSRDNEQFF. CDR3 nucleotide sequence: TGTGCCAGCAGCCAATCTTCTAGGGACAATGAGCAGTTCTTC.

The rearrangement uses TRBV28 and TRBJ1-1, with D perhaps matching TRBD1 (6 bases). Trimming took off 5 bases at V and 4 bases at J, with 14 bases between the two ends. CDR1 is MDHEN, CDR2 SYDVKM, per germline. The CDR3 spans 14 residues. The CDR3 coding sequence is TGTGCCAGCAGTCCGACAGGAGAGGGCACTGAAGCTTTCTTT. Its protein product is CASSPTGEGTEAFF.

CDR3 nucleotide sequence: TGTGCCAGCAGGGAACAGGGCACTGAAGCTTTCTTT. Translated, it gives CASREQGTEAFF. The chain uses TRBV2 and TRBJ1-1; possible D gene TRBD1, 6 bases. The CDR3 extends over 12 amino acids. Germline CDR1 and CDR2: SNHLY and FYNNEI. V was cut by 6 bases and J by 4 bases, with 9 bases left in between. Full variable domain (rest looked up from reference TRBV2 and TRBJ1-1): EPEVTQTPSHQVTQMGQEVILRCVPISNHLYFYWYRQILGQKVEFLVSFYNNEISEKSEIFDDQFSVERPDGSNFTLKIRSTKLEDSAMYFCASREQGTEAFFGQGTRLTVV.

The J gene is TRBJ2-4, the V gene TRBV7-2; no clear D. This CDR3 comprises 15 residues. CDR1 is SGHTA and CDR2 is FQGNSA in the germline V gene. V lost 3 bases and J lost 2, with 11 bases in between. The CDR3 DNA reads TGTGCCAGCAGCTTCGTAGGAGTGCCCAAAAACATTCAGTACTTC. As protein: CASSFVGVPKNIQYF.

The chain uses TRBV9 and TRBJ2-5, with 10 bases lining up with TRBD2. J gave up 0 bases and V 0 bases, and 5 bases lay outside the gene matches. The CDR3 sequence is 17 residues long. Germline V gene lookup returns CDR1 SGDLS and CDR2 YYNGEE. The chain's CDR3 is CASSVGGTSAYQETQYF. CDR3 nucleotide sequence: TGTGCCAGCAGCGTAGGCGGGACTAGCGCCTACCAAGAGACCCAGTACTTC.

J is TRBJ2-1 and V is TRBV9; no clear D gene. Deletions cut 4 bases from V and 9 bases from J, with 17 bases between. The CDR3 length is 14 residues. Germline V gives CDR1 SGDLS, CDR2 YYNGEE. As DNA, the CDR3 is TGTGCCAGCAGCCCCCAGACCCTCGTCGGTGAGCAGTTCTTC. Its protein product is CASSPQTLVGEQFF.

The genes are TRBV11-2 and TRBJ2-1; TRBD2 matches at 10 bases. Looked up from germline, CDR1 is SGHAT and CDR2 is FQNNGV. V shed 2 bases, J shed 0 bases, and the junction held 7 bases outside the gene matches. CDR3 length: 18 residues. For the CDR3, the DNA is TGTGCCAGCAGCTTATTGACTAGCGGGCCAAGCTCCTACAATGAGCAGTTCTTC. Its translation is CASSLLTSGPSSYNEQFF. The full variable domain, its missing parts supplied by reference TRBV11-2 and TRBJ2-1, is EAGVAQSPRYKIIEKRQSVAFWCNPISGHATLYWYQQILGQGPKLLIQFQNNGVVDDSQLPKDRFSAERLKGVDSTLKIQPAKLEDSAVYLCASSLLTSGPSSYNEQFFGPGTRLTVL.

The chain recombines TRBV5-1 with TRBJ2-1, with 16 nucleotides matching TRBD2. Germline CDR1 is SGHRS and CDR2 is YFSETQ. V dropped 5 bases and J dropped 5; count of bases not matched to a gene: 1. CDR3 length: 15 amino acids. The CDR3 loop reads CASRGLAGGHNEQFF. CDR3 DNA: TGCGCCAGCAGGGGACTAGCGGGAGGGCACAATGAGCAGTTCTTC.

V usage is TRBV11-3 and J usage is TRBJ2-1; D is unresolved. V was clipped by 1 base and J by 1 base, with 5 bases between them. The CDR3 extends over 14 amino acids. Germline V gene lookup returns CDR1 SGHNT and CDR2 YENEEA. The CDR3 nucleotides read TGTGCCAGCAGCTTAGCAGGTTCCTACAATGAGCAGTTCTTC. It codes for CASSLAGSYNEQFF.

The chain uses TRBV6-2 or TRBV6-3 and TRBJ2-2; D remains ambiguous. CDR1 is MNHEY and CDR2 is SVGEGT in the germline V gene. The length of the CDR3 is 16 residues. The V end lost 0 bases, the J end lost 5 bases, and 13 bases lay between the germline ends. The CDR3 reads CASSYSGQAITGELFF. In DNA, the CDR3 is TGTGCCAGCAGTTACTCCGGGCAGGCCATAACCGGGGAGCTGTTTTTT.

This clone was picked up one time. The CDR3 coding sequence is TGTGCCAGCTCACCACCGGTCCGGGACGAGCAGTACTTC. Translated, it gives CASSPPVRDEQYF. The rearrangement links TRBV18 to TRBJ2-7, with D unclear. Looked up from germline, CDR1 is KGHSH and CDR2 is LQKENI. This CDR3 has 13 residues. Trimming stripped 0 bases from V and 5 bases from J, with 8 bases between.

The J gene is TRBJ1-5, the V gene TRBV5-1; the D is unclear. CDR3 length: 17 residues. Trimming removed 1 base from V and 5 bases from J, with 19 bases in between. Per germline, CDR1 SGHRS and CDR2 YFSETQ. CDR3 nucleotide sequence: TGCGCCAGCAGCTTGACCAAGGACTCCGTATCCGATCAGCCCCAGCATTTT. Protein sequence: CASSLTKDSVSDQPQHF.

V gene TRBV11-2 combines with J gene TRBJ1-1; D ambiguous. Germline values: CDR1 SGHAT, CDR2 FQNNGV. There are 14 residues in the CDR3. V was cut by 7 bases and J by 1 base, with 13 bases left in between. This CDR3 reads CASTSPGGNTEAFF. CDR3 nucleotide sequence: TGTGCCAGCACCTCCCCGGGCGGGAACACTGAAGCTTTCTTT.